This T cell receptor (beta chain) was obtained from a study of shared clonotypes between healthy human individuals. Study at large: Each donor contributed plates that comprised three CD4 naive, three CD4 memory, two CD8 naive and one CD8 memory.

TCRdb keeps only in-frame clones here, not all; method: immunoSEQ multiplex PCR. The sample contains a few million clones, over 85% of which appear only once. Those who donated were healthy HIV-negative adults, with no recent acute infections or vaccinations reported. Findings and limits, study-wide: Clonotypes that were shared across several donors made up approximately 5% of naive CD4 clonotypes. Represented diversity, genetic and exposure-history alike, was limited by few donors.

Note on this clone: The antigen remains unidentified. Additional DNA sequences in this sample encode the identical CDR3.

Sequenced input: naive CD4+ T cells sorted from blood. As for subset: CD45RA+ positively selected. The clonotype was recovered from a man aged 18-30 years in good health.

The CDR3 sequence: CASSLTGPYEKLFF. The DNA for the CDR3 is TGTGCCAGCAGCCTGACAGGGCCCTATGAAAAACTGTTTTTT. J is TRBJ1-4 and V is TRBV28; 7 bases are a match to TRBD1. V trimming: 6 bases; J trimming: 6 bases; junction bases outside the gene matches: 7. Germline V gene sequence: CDR1 MDHEN, CDR2 SYDVKM. The CDR3 runs to 14 residues.